The sample holds a few counts of the clone carrying this TCR beta chain. Its antigen is currently unknown. The PCR ran on 60 Vbeta and 13 Jbeta primers. Measured with immunoSEQ multiplex PCR; TCRdb has only the in-frame clones, and not every one. The sample holds about 190,000 clones, more than 65% seen once. This sample was taken from a study of cytomegalovirus exposure and HLA in healthy donors. Whole-study context: About 180 million T cells yielded 100 million to 130 million unique TCR beta sequences, as an earlier analysis found.

Findings of the study overall: The study had only CMV serostatus as immune exposure information. Reportedly, diagnosis of cytomegalovirus status by the classifier showed high specificity and sensitivity.

The sequence came from a man aged 40-49 years in good health and CMV-seropositive. Specimen: PBMCs.

This CDR3 is CASALGSGPSYEQYF. In DNA form, the CDR3 reads TGCGCCAGCGCCCTGGGGAGCGGGCCCTCCTACGAGCAGTACTTC. The chain carries TRBV4-3 and TRBJ2-7, with a tentative D call TRBD2 (6 bases). This CDR3 has 15 residues. Germline CDR1 LGHNA, CDR2 YSLEER. V shed 8 bases and J shed 0 bases, with 17 bases lying between them.